These 11 T cell receptor beta chains originate from one sample sequenced in a study of cytomegalovirus exposure and HLA in healthy donors. PCR was performed using 60 Vbeta and 13 Jbeta primers. TCRdb's copy holds only in-frame clones and misses some; the assay was immunoSEQ multiplex PCR. The sample lists 150,000 to 200,000 clones, 75% to 85% occurring once. Sequences were obtained from PBMCs. The receptors were gathered from a woman aged 25 to 39 in good health and CMV-seropositive.

The chain carries TRBV10-3 and TRBJ2-3, with 8 positions matching TRBD2. The CDR3 spans 15 residues. Germline V gives CDR1 ENHRY, CDR2 SYGVKD. V trimming: 6 bases; J trimming: 4 bases; junction bases outside the gene matches: 9. The CDR3 is CAISESGSSSDTQYF. CDR3 bases: TGTGCCATCAGCGAAAGCGGGAGTTCATCAGATACGCAGTATTTT.

The chain combines TRBV7-3 with TRBJ1-1, with D possibly TRBD1 on 5 matching bases. V was clipped by 4 bases and J by 5 bases, with 17 bases between them. CDR3 length: 15 residues. Germline V gene sequence: CDR1 SGHTA, CDR2 FQGTGA. Here the CDR3 reads CASSSTQGKRTEAFF. The CDR3 DNA reads TGTGCCAGCAGCTCAACGCAGGGTAAAAGGACTGAAGCTTTCTTT.

This clone was recorded only once. The chain uses TRBV28 and TRBJ2-7; D remains unclear. CDR3 size: 10 residues. V dropped 3 bases and J dropped 5 bases, with 2 bases sitting between them. Looked up from germline, CDR1 is MDHEN and CDR2 is SYDVKM. The CDR3 region is CASSFDEQYF. CDR3 sequence (DNA): TGTGCCAGCAGTTTCGACGAGCAGTACTTC.

V is TRBV6-1 and J is TRBJ2-7; D is unclear. Per germline, CDR1 MNHNS and CDR2 SASEGT. Trimming shortened V by 2 bases and J by 2 bases, and 7 bases separated the two germline ends. This CDR3 region has 13 residues. The CDR3 coding sequence is TGTGCCAGCAGTGAAAGTCAGGCCTACGAGCAGTACTTC. It codes for CASSESQAYEQYF.

The V and J genes are TRBV14 and TRBJ2-7; D remains unclear. The germline gives CDR1 SGHDN, CDR2 FVKESK. Trimming took 1 base from V and 3 from J, leaving 13 bases between them. This CDR3 is 15 amino acids long. The CDR3 DNA reads as TGTGCCAGCAGCCAAGGACTGATTCCAAGCTACGAGCAGTACTTC. Its protein product is CASSQGLIPSYEQYF.

This rearrangement joins TRBV15 to TRBJ1-1; the D gene is possibly TRBD1 (5 bases). CDR3 size: 15 residues. V was clipped by 5 bases and J by 1 base, with 14 bases between them. Germline assignment: CDR1 LNHNV and CDR2 YYDKDF (reference sequence). The CDR3 reads CATSRDIGENTEAFF. The DNA for the CDR3 is TGTGCCACCAGCCGCGACATAGGGGAGAACACTGAAGCTTTCTTT.

The rearrangement uses TRBV18 and TRBJ2-3, with D perhaps matching TRBD1 (6 bases). Germline lookup yields CDR1 KGHSH and CDR2 LQKENI. The CDR3 sequence is 17 residues long. Trimming pared 4 bases from V and 2 bases from J, leaving 19 bases between. The CDR3, as DNA: TGTGCCAGCTCACGGGACACTAGTTATATGTCCACAGATACGCAGTATTTT. Translated, it gives CASSRDTSYMSTDTQYF.

In its sample, this clone was seen a few times. The chain couples TRBV4-1 to TRBJ2-7; the match to TRBD2 covers 7 bases. Germline CDR1 is MGHRA and CDR2 is YSYEKL. With 4 bases clipped from V and 4 bases from J, the junction kept 10 bases outside the gene matches. The CDR3 spans 15 residues. In nucleotides, the CDR3 is TGCGCCAGCAGCCCTACGGGCCTAGCGGAATACGAGCAGTACTTC. As protein: CASSPTGLAEYEQYF.

The chain employs TRBV11-3 and TRBJ2-7; 9 nucleotides agree with TRBD2. V lost 3 bases, J lost 7 bases, and 10 bases stayed unmatched. Germline V gene sequence: CDR1 SGHNT, CDR2 YENEEA. The CDR3 totals 15 residues. The CDR3 reads CASSLGLAPEEEQYF. In DNA, the CDR3 is TGTGCCAGCAGCTTGGGACTAGCCCCGGAGGAGGAGCAGTACTTC.

The chain carries TRBV10-3 and TRBJ1-2; possibly TRBD1 for D (5 bases). There are 13 residues in the CDR3. Germline CDR1 and CDR2: ENHRY and SYGVKD. V was pared by 6 bases and J by 6 bases, with 14 bases between. This CDR3 reads CAISELQENGYTF. DNA for the CDR3: TGTGCCATCAGCGAACTACAGGAGAATGGCTACACCTTC.

The chain employs TRBV7-2 and TRBJ2-3; 14 bases line up with TRBD2. The CDR3 runs to 18 residues. Germline trimming cut 5 bases from V and 1 base from J; bases unmatched to any gene: 8. Germline CDR1 SGHTA, CDR2 FQGNSA. CDR3 region: CASSRRLAGGPGTDTQYF. The CDR3 nucleotides read TGTGCCAGCAGCAGACGACTAGCGGGAGGGCCAGGCACAGATACGCAGTATTTT.